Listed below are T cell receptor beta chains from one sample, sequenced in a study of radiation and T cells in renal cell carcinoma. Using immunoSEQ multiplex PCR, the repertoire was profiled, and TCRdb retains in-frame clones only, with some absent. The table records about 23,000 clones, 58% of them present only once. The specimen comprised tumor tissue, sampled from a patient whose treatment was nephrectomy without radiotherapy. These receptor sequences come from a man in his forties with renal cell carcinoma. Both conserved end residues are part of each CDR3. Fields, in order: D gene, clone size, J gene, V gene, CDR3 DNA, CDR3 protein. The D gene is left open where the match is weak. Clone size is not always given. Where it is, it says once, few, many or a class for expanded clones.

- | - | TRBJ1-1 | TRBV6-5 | TGTGCCAGCAGCCTCGGAAAGAACACTGAAGCTTTCTTT | CASSLGKNTEAFF
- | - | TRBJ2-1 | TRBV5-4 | TGCGCCAGCAGCCAAGACGAGACGGGAGTATACTACAATGAGCAGTTCTTC | CASSQDETGVYYNEQFF
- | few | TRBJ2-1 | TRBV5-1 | TGCGCCAGCAGCCTGCCCAGGCAGGGTCCCTACAATGAGCAGTTCTTC | CASSLPRQGPYNEQFF
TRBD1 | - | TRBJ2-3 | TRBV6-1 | TGTGCCAGCAGGGACGGACAGGTTTGGACAGATACGCAGTATTTT | CASRDGQVWTDTQYF
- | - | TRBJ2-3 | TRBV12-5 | TGTGCTAGTGGTTACGGGGCGGGAGATACGCAGTATTTT | CASGYGAGDTQYF
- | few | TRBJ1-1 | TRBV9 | TGTGCCAGCAGCGTCCCGGGACGGGCAGAAGCTTTCTTT | CASSVPGRAEAFF
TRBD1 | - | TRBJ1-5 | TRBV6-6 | TGTGCCAGCGAGACAGGGTATTCGGAGCCCCAGCATTTT | CASETGYSEPQHF
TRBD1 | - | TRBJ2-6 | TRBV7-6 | TGTGCCAGCAGACTCGGACAGGGCCTCTCTGGGGCCAACGTCCTGACTTTC | CASRLGQGLSGANVLTF
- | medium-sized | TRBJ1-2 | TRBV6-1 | TGTGCCAGCAGAGTCAGAACTAACTATGGCTACACCTTC | CASRVRTNYGYTF
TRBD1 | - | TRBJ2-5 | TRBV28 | TGTACCAGCAGTTTATCCCCCCCGGACAGGTTCTCGGAGACCCAGTACTTC | CTSSLSPPDRFSETQYF
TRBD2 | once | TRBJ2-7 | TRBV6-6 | TGTGCCAGCAGTAACCTAGCGGGAGTCTCCTACGAGCAGTACTTC | CASSNLAGVSYEQYF
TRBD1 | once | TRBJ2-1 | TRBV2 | TGTGCCAGCAGTAAGGACAGGGCGGGGTTCAATGAGCAGTTCTTC | CASSKDRAGFNEQFF
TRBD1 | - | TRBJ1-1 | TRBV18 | TGTGCCAGCTCACCGAGGAACAGGGGATTGGCTGAAGCTTTCTTT | CASSPRNRGLAEAFF
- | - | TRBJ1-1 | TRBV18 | TGCGCGGAGTCCCCAATGAACACTGAAGCTTTCTTT | CAESPMNTEAFF
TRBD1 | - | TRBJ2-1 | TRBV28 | TGTGCCAGCAGGGGACAGGGGTACAATGAGCAGTTCTTC | CASRGQGYNEQFF
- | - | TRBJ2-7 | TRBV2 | TGTGCCAGCAGTGACTGGGCCTCCGCAACCGACGGGCAGTACTTC | CASSDWASATDGQYF
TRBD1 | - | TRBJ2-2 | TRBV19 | TGTGCCGCTAGGCGACAGGGGTGGGCCGGGGAGCTGTTTTTT | CAARRQGWAGELFF
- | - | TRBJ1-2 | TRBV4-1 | TGCGCCAGCAGCCAATCTGGGGGTGGAGGCCTTGGCTACACCTTC | CASSQSGGGGLGYTF
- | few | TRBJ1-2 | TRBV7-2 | TGTGCCAGCAAAACAGTGGTAGACTATGGCTACACCTTC | CASKTVVDYGYTF
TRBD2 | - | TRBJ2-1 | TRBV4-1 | TGCGCCAGCAGCCAAGATCCCCTAGCGGGAAGTTTCGATGAGCAGTTCTTC | CASSQDPLAGSFDEQFF
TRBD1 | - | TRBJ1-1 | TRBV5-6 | TGTGCCAGCAGCTGGAATGCAGGGGGCCGGGATACTGAAGCTTTCTTT | CASSWNAGGRDTEAFF
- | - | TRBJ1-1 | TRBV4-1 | TGCGCCAGCAGCCACGCAGGAAAGAACACTGAAGCTTTCTTT | CASSHAGKNTEAFF
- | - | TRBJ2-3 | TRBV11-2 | TGTGCCAGCAGCTTACAGGCCTACACAGATACGCAGTATTTT | CASSLQAYTDTQYF